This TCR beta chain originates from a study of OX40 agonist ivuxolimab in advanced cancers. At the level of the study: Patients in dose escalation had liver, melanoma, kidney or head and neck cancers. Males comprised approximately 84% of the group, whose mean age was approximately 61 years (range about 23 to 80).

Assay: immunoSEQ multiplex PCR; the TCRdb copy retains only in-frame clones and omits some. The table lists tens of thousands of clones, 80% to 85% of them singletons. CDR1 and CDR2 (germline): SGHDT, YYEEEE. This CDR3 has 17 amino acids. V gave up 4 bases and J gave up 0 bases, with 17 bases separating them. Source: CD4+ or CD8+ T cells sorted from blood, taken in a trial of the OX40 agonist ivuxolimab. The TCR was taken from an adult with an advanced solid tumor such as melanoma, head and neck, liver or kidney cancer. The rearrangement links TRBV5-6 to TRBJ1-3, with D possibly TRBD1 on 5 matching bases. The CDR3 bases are TGTGCCAGCAGCCTCCTCGACAGCGACTTCTCTGGAAACACCATATATTTT. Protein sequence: CASSLLDSDFSGNTIYF.